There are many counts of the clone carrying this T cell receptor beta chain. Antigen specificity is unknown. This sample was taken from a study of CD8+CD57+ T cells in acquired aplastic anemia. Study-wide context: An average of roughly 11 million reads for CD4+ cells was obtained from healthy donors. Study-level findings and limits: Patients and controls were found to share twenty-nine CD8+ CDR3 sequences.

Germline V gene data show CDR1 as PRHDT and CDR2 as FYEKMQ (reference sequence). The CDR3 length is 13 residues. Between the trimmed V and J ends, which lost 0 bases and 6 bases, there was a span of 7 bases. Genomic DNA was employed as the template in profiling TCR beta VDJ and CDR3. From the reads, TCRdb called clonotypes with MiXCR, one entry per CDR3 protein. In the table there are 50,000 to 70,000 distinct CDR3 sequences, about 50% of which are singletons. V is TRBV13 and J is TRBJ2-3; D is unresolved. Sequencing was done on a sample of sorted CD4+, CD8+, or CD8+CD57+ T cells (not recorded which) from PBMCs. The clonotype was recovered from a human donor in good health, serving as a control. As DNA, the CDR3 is TGTGCCAGCAGCTTAGGGAGACTGGATACGCAGTATTTT. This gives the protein CASSLGRLDTQYF.